Listed here are 20 T cell receptor beta chains from one sample, sequenced in a study of blood T cell repertoires in COVID-19. Data came from immunoSEQ multiplex PCR; TCRdb stores just in-frame clones and leaves some out. This sample has 95,000 to 110,000 clones, with 70% to 90% found just once. Specimen: peripheral blood. These receptor sequences come from a man aged 45-65 years in a cohort sampled during active COVID-19.

This chain links TRBV5-4 with TRBJ2-3; D possibly corresponds to TRBD1 (7 bases). The CDR3 is made up of 15 amino acids. The ends were cut back, 5 bases at V and 0 bases at J, with 13 bases in the middle. Germline V gives CDR1 SGHNT, CDR2 YYREEE (reference sequence). CDR3 residues: CASSQGGGSTDTQYF. CDR3 DNA: TGTGCCAGCAGTCAGGGGGGCGGGAGCACAGATACGCAGTATTTT.

This rearrangement joins TRBV6-5 to TRBJ1-4, with D perhaps TRBD1 (5 bases). Trimming left V 3 bases short and J 4 bases short, with 15 bases between. The germline gives CDR1 MNHEY, CDR2 SVGAGI. This CDR3 has 16 amino acids. The CDR3 sequence: CASSYRPKTVNEKLFF. CDR3 sequence (DNA): TGTGCCAGCAGTTATCGGCCAAAGACAGTTAATGAAAAACTGTTTTTT.

The V call is TRBV3-1 (or the pseudogene TRBV3-2), the J call TRBJ2-7; tentatively, D is TRBD1 (6 bases). The CDR3 length is 15 residues. In germline, CDR1 is LGHDT, CDR2 YNNKEL (reference sequence). Trimming cost V 1 base and J 0 bases, with 10 bases left between them. CDR3 loop: CASSQGLQGSYEQYF. DNA of the CDR3: TGTGCCAGCAGCCAAGGCCTACAGGGCTCCTACGAGCAGTACTTC.

This clone was counted a single time. The chain combines TRBV19 with TRBJ2-3; 9 bases map to TRBD1. The germline V gene encodes CDR1 LNHDA and CDR2 SQIVND (reference sequence). The V and J ends lost 6 bases and 3 bases, in that order; junction bases with no gene match: 1. CDR3 size: 13 residues. Here the CDR3 reads CASRTGGTDTQYF. CDR3 coding DNA: TGTGCCAGTAGGACAGGGGGGACAGATACGCAGTATTTT.

This chain links TRBV19 with TRBJ1-3; D unresolved. Germline CDR1 and CDR2: LNHDA and SQIVND (reference sequence). The CDR3 spans 14 residues. Deletions cut 2 bases from V and 1 base from J, with 6 bases between. CDR3 residues: CASSIRGSGNTIYF. CDR3 coding DNA: TGTGCCAGTAGTATAAGAGGGTCTGGAAACACCATATATTTT.

The J gene is TRBJ2-2, the V gene TRBV5-4; 12 bases are a match to TRBD2. Germline V lookup: CDR1 SGHNT, CDR2 YYREEE (reference sequence). J lost 0 bases, V lost 4 bases, and 7 bases had no gene match. The CDR3 has 18 amino acids. The CDR3 bases are TGTGCCAGCAGCAGGCCTAGCGGGGGGGTCGCGAACACCGGGGAGCTGTTTTTT. This sequence encodes CASSRPSGGVANTGELFF.

Regarding this clone: This sample includes further DNA sequences coding for the same CDR3. This chain joins TRBV5-1 and TRBJ1-2; 8 bases are shared with TRBD1. The CDR3 has 14 residues. V lost 4 bases and J lost 4; bases outside the gene matches: 6. Germline assignment: CDR1 SGHRS and CDR2 YFSETQ. This chain's CDR3 is CASSDGQGVYGYTF. CDR3 in DNA: TGCGCCAGCAGCGATGGACAGGGTGTCTATGGCTACACCTTC.

The chain uses TRBV5-8 and TRBJ2-4; TRBD2 aligns across 8 bases. Germline CDR1 and CDR2: SGHTS and YDEGEE. Trimming cost V 2 bases and J 6 bases; bases outside gene matches: 10. The CDR3 runs 16 residues. The CDR3 DNA is TGTGCCAGCAGCTTATCCGGGGGGGCGATAGGAAACATTCAGTACTTC. Its translation: CASSLSGGAIGNIQYF.

The chain links TRBV5-1 to TRBJ2-5, with 10 bases identical to TRBD2. The CDR3 has 16 amino acids. CDR1 is SGHRS, CDR2 YFSETQ, per germline. V lost 1 base, J lost 2 bases, and 5 bases stayed unmatched. This CDR3 reads CASSLQGLAAQETQYF. In nucleotides, the CDR3 is TGCGCCAGCAGCTTGCAAGGACTAGCGGCTCAAGAGACCCAGTACTTC.

The V call is TRBV6-6, the J call TRBJ1-1; D is ambiguous. V lost 5 bases and J 5 bases, leaving 15 bases between the germline ends. The CDR3 sequence is 14 residues long. Germline V gene data show CDR1 as MNHNY and CDR2 as SVGAGI (reference sequence). CDR3 amino acids: CASSLGRRRTEAFF. For the CDR3, the DNA is TGTGCCAGCAGTCTTGGTCGGAGGAGAACTGAAGCTTTCTTT.

CDR3 protein: CASSSRGGGLKETQYF. The CDR3 DNA reads as TGTGCCAGCAGCTCCCGAGGGGGCGGGCTTAAAGAGACCCAGTACTTC. The chain links TRBV3-1 (or the pseudogene TRBV3-2) to TRBJ2-5, with 7 nucleotides matching TRBD1. CDR3 size: 16 residues. V trimming: 5 bases; J trimming: 3 bases; junction bases outside the gene matches: 12. The V gene's germline CDR1 is LGHDT and CDR2 YNNKEL (reference sequence).

This chain links TRBV12-3 or TRBV12-4 with TRBJ1-2, with a possible D match to TRBD1 (5 bases). The V gene lost 2 bases and the J gene lost 5 bases, with 6 bases spanning the gap. This CDR3 region has 12 residues. As DNA, the CDR3 is TGTGCCAGCAGTTTAAAGGGGTATGGCTACACCTTC. It yields the protein CASSLKGYGYTF.

This clone showed up just a few times. This rearrangement joins TRBV7-8 to TRBJ2-3; 7 nucleotides align to TRBD2. There are 15 residues in the CDR3. V shed 1 base and J 3 bases; nucleotides not matched to a gene: 4. Germline V CDR1 and CDR2: SGHVS, FQNEAQ. In DNA, the CDR3 is TGTGCCAGCAGCTTAGAAGCGGGGAGGACAGATACGCAGTATTTT. Its protein product is CASSLEAGRTDTQYF. The full variable domain, rest sourced from reference TRBV7-8 and TRBJ2-3, is GAGVSQSPRYKVAKRGQDVALRCDPISGHVSLFWYQQALGQGPEFLTYFQNEAQLDKSGLPSDRFFAERPEGSVSTLKIQRTQQEDSAVYLCASSLEAGRTDTQYFGPGTRLTVL.

The V call is TRBV6-5, the J call TRBJ2-5; D uncertain. Germline CDR1 reads MNHEY; CDR2 reads SVGAGI. The V and J ends lost 2 bases and 1 base respectively, with 14 bases between them. The CDR3 covers 16 residues. CDR3 loop: CASSYPTRQVQETQYF. In nucleotides, the CDR3 is TGTGCCAGCAGTTACCCTACCCGCCAGGTCCAAGAGACCCAGTACTTC.

This chain uses TRBV29-1 with TRBJ1-2, with unresolved D. The germline V gene has CDR1 SQVTM and CDR2 ANQGSEA. V was pared by 7 bases and J by 5 bases, with 14 bases between. This CDR3 is built from 12 residues. CDR3 DNA: TGCAGCGCCACGGGGTCCCAATATGGCTACACCTTC. Translation: CSATGSQYGYTF.

This chain connects TRBV7-2 to TRBJ2-3, with a possible D match to TRBD1 (6 bases). The CDR3 covers 14 residues. Germline CDR1 is SGHTA and CDR2 is FQGNSA. V lost 5 bases to trimming and J lost 2 bases, with 11 bases between them. The CDR3 DNA reads TGTGCCAGCAGCCCGGACAGCTTCACAGATACGCAGTATTTT. Amino acids: CASSPDSFTDTQYF.

V is TRBV7-2 and J is TRBJ2-2, with 8 bases that match TRBD2. Germline V gene lookup returns CDR1 SGHTA and CDR2 FQGNSA. V lost 4 bases to trimming and J lost 6 bases; unmatched junction nucleotides: 4. The CDR3 runs 14 residues. The CDR3 sequence: CASSSPGGAGELFF. The CDR3 DNA reads TGTGCCAGCAGCTCTCCGGGGGGGGCCGGGGAGCTGTTTTTT.

The rearrangement uses TRBV15 and TRBJ1-6, with 7 positions matching TRBD1. The CDR3 consists of 18 residues. J gave up 0 bases and V 0 bases, and 5 bases lay outside the gene matches. Germline lookup yields CDR1 LNHNV and CDR2 YYDKDF (reference sequence). The CDR3 bases are TGTGCCACCAGCAGAGAGGCAGGGGGTAGCTCCTATAATTCACCCCTCCACTTT. Its protein is CATSREAGGSSYNSPLHF.

The V and J genes are TRBV6-5 and TRBJ2-7; D unresolved. Trimming left V 8 bases short and J 0 bases short, with 11 bases between. This CDR3 has 13 amino acids. The germline V gene has CDR1 MNHEY and CDR2 SVGAGI. This CDR3 reads CASGLGYSYEQYV. CDR3 bases: TGTGCCAGCGGCCTAGGTTACTCCTACGAGCAGTACGTC.

This sequence joins TRBV7-9 and TRBJ2-1, with D perhaps TRBD2 (6 bases). The CDR3 has 14 residues. Germline V lookup: CDR1 SEHNR, CDR2 FQNEAQ (reference sequence). Trimming shortened V by 1 base and J by 5 bases, and 9 bases separated the two germline ends. CDR3 residues: CASSLDGGNNEQFF. As DNA, the CDR3 is TGTGCCAGCAGCTTAGACGGGGGTAACAATGAGCAGTTCTTC.